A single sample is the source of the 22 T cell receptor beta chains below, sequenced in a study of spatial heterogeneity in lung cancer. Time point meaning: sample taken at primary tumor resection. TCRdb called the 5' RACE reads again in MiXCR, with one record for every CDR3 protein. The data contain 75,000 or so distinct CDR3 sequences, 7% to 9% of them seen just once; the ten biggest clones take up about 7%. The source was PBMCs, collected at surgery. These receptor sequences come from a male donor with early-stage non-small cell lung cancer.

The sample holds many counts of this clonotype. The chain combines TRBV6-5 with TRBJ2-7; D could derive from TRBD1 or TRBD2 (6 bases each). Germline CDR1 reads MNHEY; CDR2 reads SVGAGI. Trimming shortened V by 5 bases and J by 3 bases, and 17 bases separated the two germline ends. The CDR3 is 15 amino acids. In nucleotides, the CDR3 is TGTGCCAGCAGTCGGCCGGGGGCCCTACTCTACGAGCAGTACTTC. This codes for CASSRPGALLYEQYF.

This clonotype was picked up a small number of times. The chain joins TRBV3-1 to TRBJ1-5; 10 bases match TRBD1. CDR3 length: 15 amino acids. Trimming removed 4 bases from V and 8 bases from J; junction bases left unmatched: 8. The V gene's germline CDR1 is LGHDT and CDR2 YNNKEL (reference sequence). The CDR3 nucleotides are TGTGCCAGCAGCCTCCGGACAGGGGGAGGGGAGCCCCAGCATTTT. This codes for CASSLRTGGGEPQHF.

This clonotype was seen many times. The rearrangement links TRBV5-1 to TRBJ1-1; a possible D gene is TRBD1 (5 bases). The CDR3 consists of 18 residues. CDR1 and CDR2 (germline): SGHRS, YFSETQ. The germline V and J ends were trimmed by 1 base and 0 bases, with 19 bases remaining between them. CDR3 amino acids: CASSLTGDPTIMNTEAFF. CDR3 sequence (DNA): TGCGCCAGCAGCTTGACGGGGGACCCTACTATAATGAACACTGAAGCTTTCTTT. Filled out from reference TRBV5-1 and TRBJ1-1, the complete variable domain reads KAGVTQTPRYLIKTRGQQVTLSCSPISGHRSVSWYQQTPGQGLQFLFEYFSETQRNKGNFPGRFSGRQFSNSRSEMNVSTLELGDSALYLCASSLTGDPTIMNTEAFFGQGTRLTVV.

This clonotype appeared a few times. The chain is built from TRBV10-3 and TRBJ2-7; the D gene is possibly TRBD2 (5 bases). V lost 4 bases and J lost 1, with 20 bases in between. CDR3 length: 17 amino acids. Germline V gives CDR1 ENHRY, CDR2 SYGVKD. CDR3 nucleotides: TGTGCCATCAGTGGGGCAGCTCGATGGGAGTGGTCCTACGAGCAGTACTTC. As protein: CAISGAARWEWSYEQYF.

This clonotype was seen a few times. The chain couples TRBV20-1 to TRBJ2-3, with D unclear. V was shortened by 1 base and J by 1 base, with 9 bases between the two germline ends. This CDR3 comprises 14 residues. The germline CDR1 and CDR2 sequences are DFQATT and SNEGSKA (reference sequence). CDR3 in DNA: TGCAGTGCTAGAGTCAGCAGCGGCACAGATACGCAGTATTTT. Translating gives CSARVSSGTDTQYF.

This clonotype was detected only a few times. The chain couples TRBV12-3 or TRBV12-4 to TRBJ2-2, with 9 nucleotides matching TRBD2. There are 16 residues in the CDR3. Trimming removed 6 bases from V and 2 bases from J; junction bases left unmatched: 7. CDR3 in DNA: TGTGCCAGCAGCCTAAAGACTAGCGGTAACACCGGGGAGCTGTTTTTT. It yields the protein CASSLKTSGNTGELFF.

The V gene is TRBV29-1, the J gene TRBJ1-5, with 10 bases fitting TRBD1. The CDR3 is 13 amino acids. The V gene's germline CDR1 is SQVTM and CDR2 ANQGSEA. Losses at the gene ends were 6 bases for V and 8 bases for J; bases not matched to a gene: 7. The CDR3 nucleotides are TGCAGCGTGGGGCGGACAGGGGGTGAGCCCCAGCATTTT. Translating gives CSVGRTGGEPQHF.

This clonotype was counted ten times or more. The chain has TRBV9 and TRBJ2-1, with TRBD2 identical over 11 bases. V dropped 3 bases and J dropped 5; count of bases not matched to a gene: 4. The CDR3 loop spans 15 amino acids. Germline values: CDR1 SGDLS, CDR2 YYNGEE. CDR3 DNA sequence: TGTGCCAGCAGCGGACTAGCGGGGATTGACAATGAGCAGTTCTTC. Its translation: CASSGLAGIDNEQFF.

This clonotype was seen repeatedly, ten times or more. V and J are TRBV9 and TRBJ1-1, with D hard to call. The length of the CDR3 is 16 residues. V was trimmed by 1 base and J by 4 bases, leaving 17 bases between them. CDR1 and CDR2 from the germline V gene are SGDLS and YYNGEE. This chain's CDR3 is CASSVLTWRFGTEAFF. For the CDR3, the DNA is TGTGCCAGCAGCGTACTAACGTGGCGGTTCGGCACTGAAGCTTTCTTT.

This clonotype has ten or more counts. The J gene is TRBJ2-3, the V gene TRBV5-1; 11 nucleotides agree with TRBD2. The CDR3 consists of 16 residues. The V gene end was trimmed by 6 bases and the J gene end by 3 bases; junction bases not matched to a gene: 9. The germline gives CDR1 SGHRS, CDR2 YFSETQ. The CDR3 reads CASTRGRLAGTDTQYF. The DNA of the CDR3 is TGCGCCAGCACCCGGGGGAGACTAGCGGGGACAGATACGCAGTATTTT.

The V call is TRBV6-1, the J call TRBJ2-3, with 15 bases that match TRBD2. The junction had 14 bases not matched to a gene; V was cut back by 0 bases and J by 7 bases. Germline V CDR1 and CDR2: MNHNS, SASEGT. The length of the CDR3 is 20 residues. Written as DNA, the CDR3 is TGTGCCAGCAGTGAAGCCGTCGGCCTCGGACTAGCGGGAGGGCCGAATACGCAGTATTTT. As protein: CASSEAVGLGLAGGPNTQYF.

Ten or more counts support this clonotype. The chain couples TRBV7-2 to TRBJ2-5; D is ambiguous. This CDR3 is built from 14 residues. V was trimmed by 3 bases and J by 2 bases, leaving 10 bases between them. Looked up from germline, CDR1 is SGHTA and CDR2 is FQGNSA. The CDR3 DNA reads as TGTGCCAGCAGCTTCATCAGGAGTCAAGAGACCCAGTACTTC. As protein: CASSFIRSQETQYF.

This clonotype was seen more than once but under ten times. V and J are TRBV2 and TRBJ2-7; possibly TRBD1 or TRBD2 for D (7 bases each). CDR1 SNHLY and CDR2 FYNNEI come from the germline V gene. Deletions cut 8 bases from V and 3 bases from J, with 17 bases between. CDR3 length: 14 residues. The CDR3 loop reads CASGGGQKVYEQYF. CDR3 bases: TGTGCCAGCGGGGGGGGACAGAAAGTCTACGAGCAGTACTTC. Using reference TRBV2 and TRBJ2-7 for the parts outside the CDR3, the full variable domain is EPEVTQTPSHQVTQMGQEVILRCVPISNHLYFYWYRQILGQKVEFLVSFYNNEISEKSEIFDDQFSVERPDGSNFTLKIRSTKLEDSAMYFCASGGGQKVYEQYFGPGTRLTVT.

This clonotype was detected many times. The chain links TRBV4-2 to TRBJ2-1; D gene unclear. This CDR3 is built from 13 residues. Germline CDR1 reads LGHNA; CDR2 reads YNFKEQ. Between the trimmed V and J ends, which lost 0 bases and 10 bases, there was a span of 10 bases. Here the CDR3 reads CASSQDPEGEQFF. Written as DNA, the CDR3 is TGTGCCAGCAGCCAAGACCCAGAAGGCGAGCAGTTCTTC.

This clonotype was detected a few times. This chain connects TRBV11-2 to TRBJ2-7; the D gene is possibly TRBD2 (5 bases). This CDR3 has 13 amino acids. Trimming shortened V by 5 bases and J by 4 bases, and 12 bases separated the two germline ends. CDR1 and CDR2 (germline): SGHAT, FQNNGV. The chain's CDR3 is CASSRTSFYEQYF. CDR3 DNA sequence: TGTGCCAGCAGCCGTACTAGTTTTTACGAGCAGTACTTC. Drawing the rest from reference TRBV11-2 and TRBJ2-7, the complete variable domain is EAGVAQSPRYKIIEKRQSVAFWCNPISGHATLYWYQQILGQGPKLLIQFQNNGVVDDSQLPKDRFSAERLKGVDSTLKIQPAKLEDSAVYLCASSRTSFYEQYFGPGTRLTVT.

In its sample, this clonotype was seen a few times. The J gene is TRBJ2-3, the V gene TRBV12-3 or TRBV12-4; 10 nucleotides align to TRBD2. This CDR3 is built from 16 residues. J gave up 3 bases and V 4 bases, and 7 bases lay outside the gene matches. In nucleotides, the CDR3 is TGTGCCAGCAGTTCAATAGCGGGAGGATGGACAGATACGCAGTATTTT. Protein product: CASSSIAGGWTDTQYF.

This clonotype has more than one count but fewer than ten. The CDR3 DNA reads TGCGCCAGCAGCCAAGATTGGGGGACTAGCGGGACCGATGAGCAGTTCTTC. Translation: CASSQDWGTSGTDEQFF. The chain recombines TRBV4-3 with TRBJ2-1, with 13 bases lining up with TRBD2. The CDR3 loop spans 17 amino acids. The V and J ends lost 0 bases and 8 bases, in that order; junction bases with no gene match: 7. CDR1 LGHNA and CDR2 YSLEER come from the germline V gene.

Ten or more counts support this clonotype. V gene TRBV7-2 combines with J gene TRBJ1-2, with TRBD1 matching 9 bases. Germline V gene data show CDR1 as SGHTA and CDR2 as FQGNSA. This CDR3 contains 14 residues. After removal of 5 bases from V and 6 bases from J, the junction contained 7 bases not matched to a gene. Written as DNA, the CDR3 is TGTGCCAGCAGCCCCCCGGGACAGGGAAATGGCTACACCTTC. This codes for CASSPPGQGNGYTF.

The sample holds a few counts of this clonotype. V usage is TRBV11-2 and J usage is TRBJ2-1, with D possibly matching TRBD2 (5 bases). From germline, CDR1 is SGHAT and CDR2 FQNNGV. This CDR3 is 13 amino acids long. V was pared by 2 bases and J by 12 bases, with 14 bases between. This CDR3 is CASSLTALGGQFF. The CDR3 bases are TGTGCCAGCAGCTTAACCGCACTAGGAGGGCAGTTCTTC.

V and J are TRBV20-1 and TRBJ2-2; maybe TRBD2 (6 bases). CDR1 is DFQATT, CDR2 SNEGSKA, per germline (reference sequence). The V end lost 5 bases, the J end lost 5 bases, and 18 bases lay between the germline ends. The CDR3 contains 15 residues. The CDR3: CSAQPGGPRTGELFF. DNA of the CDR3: TGCAGTGCTCAACCCGGAGGGCCGCGTACCGGGGAGCTGTTTTTT.

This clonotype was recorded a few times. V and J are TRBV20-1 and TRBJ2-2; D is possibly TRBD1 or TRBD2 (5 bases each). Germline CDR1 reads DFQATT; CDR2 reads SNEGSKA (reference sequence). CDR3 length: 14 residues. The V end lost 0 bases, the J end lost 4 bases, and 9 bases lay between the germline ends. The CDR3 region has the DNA TGCAGTGCTAGAGACGGGGCGCGCACCGGGGAGCTGTTTTTT. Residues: CSARDGARTGELFF.

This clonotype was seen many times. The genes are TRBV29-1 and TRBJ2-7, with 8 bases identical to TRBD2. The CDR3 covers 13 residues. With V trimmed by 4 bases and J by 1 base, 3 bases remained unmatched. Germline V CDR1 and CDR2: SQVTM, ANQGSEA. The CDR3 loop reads CSVGGTRSYEQYF. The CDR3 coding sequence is TGCAGCGTTGGCGGGACTAGATCCTACGAGCAGTACTTC.